This T cell receptor (beta chain) is from a study of blood T cells in healthy people across ages. Findings and caveats of the study: Across the age range, TCR beta diversity per million T cells fell in a roughly linear way.

V lost 5 bases, J lost 0 bases, and 7 bases stayed unmatched. The CDR3 extends over 16 amino acids. CDR1 and CDR2 from the germline V gene are SGHTA and FQGNSA. No fewer than 6 million PBMCs went into each sample. To note about this clonotype: Its antigen is unknown.

Alongside a J-beta primer mix, a sample-barcoded 5' primer served in a second PCR lasting roughly 7 to 11 cycles. Tagging of each cDNA molecule was performed by a template-switch adaptor with 12 random nucleotides. One entry per CDR3 protein, called by TCRdb with MiXCR from the 5' RACE reads. The sample lists approximately 350,000 distinct CDR3 sequences; approximately 52% were seen once. This TCR derives from a man aged 55 to 69 in good health. Sequencing was done on a sample of blood. The chain carries TRBV7-2 and TRBJ2-1; 7 bases line up with TRBD2. In DNA form, the CDR3 reads TGTGCCAGCAGCCCCAGCGGGATGAGCTCCTACAATGAGCAGTTCTTC. This translates into CASSPSGMSSYNEQFF.